This passage covers 29 T cell receptor beta chains from one sample sequenced in a study of T cells in Graves' hyperthyroidism and ophthalmopathy. The CDR3 regions of TCR beta were amplified from RNA transcripts. When the TCR CDR3 underwent first-round RT-PCR, the HTBI primer set was used. TCRdb called the multiplex PCR reads again in MiXCR, with one record for every CDR3 protein. The sample shows under 400,000 distinct CDR3 sequences, 15% to 20% of them seen only once. Material: blood. The receptors here all came from a woman between 50 and 59 years old with Graves' hyperthyroidism.

This clonotype was detected ten times or more. CDR3 sequence (DNA): TGCAGTGCCGACGGACAGGAGAGCACAGATACGCAGTATTTT. This encodes CSADGQESTDTQYF. The chain joins TRBV20-1 to TRBJ2-3; 7 nucleotides agree with TRBD1. Germline trimming cut 6 bases from V and 0 bases from J; bases unmatched to any gene: 6. This CDR3 has 14 residues. CDR1 DFQATT and CDR2 SNEGSKA come from the germline V gene (reference sequence).

This clonotype came up many times. The chain combines TRBV10-3 with TRBJ1-1; D unclear. V was shortened by 0 bases and J by 5 bases, with 10 bases between the two germline ends. Germline CDR1 ENHRY, CDR2 SYGVKD. The CDR3 runs 14 residues. This CDR3 is CAISESSGKTEAFF. CDR3 sequence (DNA): TGTGCCATCAGTGAGTCGTCGGGAAAGACTGAAGCTTTCTTT.

This clonotype was recorded at least ten times. In DNA, the CDR3 is TGTGCCAGCAGTGCCCGGACTAGCGGGAGGATCTACAATGAGCAGTTCTTC. This sequence encodes CASSARTSGRIYNEQFF. The chain employs TRBV27 and TRBJ2-1, with 14 bases matching TRBD2. The CDR3 runs 17 residues. The V segment lost 5 bases and the J segment 3 bases; nucleotides outside the gene matches: 6. Germline V CDR1 and CDR2: MNHEY, SMNVEV (reference sequence).

The rearrangement uses TRBV11-2 and TRBJ2-5; no firm D call. The CDR3 length is 15 residues. In germline, CDR1 is SGHAT, CDR2 FQNNGV. The V end lost 8 bases, the J end lost 4 bases, and 20 bases lay between the germline ends. The DNA of the CDR3 is TGTGCCAGCCGGTCTAGGTCTTTTTGGCTAGAGACCCAGTACTTC. It translates to CASRSRSFWLETQYF.

The CDR3 reads CASNFGEGYEQYF. As DNA, the CDR3 is TGTGCCAGCAATTTTGGGGAGGGTTACGAGCAGTACTTC. The chain couples TRBV28 to TRBJ2-7; 7 nucleotides match TRBD2. Trimming at V came to 7 bases and at J to 4 bases, leaving 7 bases not matched to a gene. Germline loops: CDR1 MDHEN, CDR2 SYDVKM. This CDR3 is built from 13 residues.

This clonotype has a count of ten or more. The chain recombines TRBV30 with TRBJ1-2; possibly TRBD1 for D (6 bases). The V gene lost 4 bases and the J gene lost 4 bases, with 13 bases spanning the gap. Looked up from germline, CDR1 is GTSNPN and CDR2 is SVGIG (reference sequence). The length of the CDR3 is 13 residues. CDR3 nucleotides: TGTGCCTGGACGTCCGGGGGGCCCTATGGCTACACCTTC. As protein: CAWTSGGPYGYTF.

This clonotype has just a few counts. The chain has TRBV24-1 and TRBJ2-2, with D possibly matching TRBD1 (6 bases). The CDR3 length is 17 residues. Trimming left V 9 bases short and J 4 bases short, with 23 bases between. CDR1 is KGHDR, CDR2 SFDVKD, per germline. CDR3 coding DNA: TGTGCCACCTCGAATACGGCAGGGGCCTTAAGCACCGGGGAGCTGTTTTTT. Its translation: CATSNTAGALSTGELFF.

This clonotype was seen only a few times. This chain joins TRBV6-1 and TRBJ2-1; TRBD1 might be the D (6 bases). Trimming took off 7 bases at V and 4 bases at J, with 17 bases between the two ends. Germline V gives CDR1 MNHNS, CDR2 SASEGT. This CDR3 comprises 15 residues. The CDR3 DNA follows: TGTGCCAGCACCCTAGCAGGGGTAAATTACAATGAGCAGTTCTTC. Encoded protein: CASTLAGVNYNEQFF.

This chain joins TRBV29-1 and TRBJ2-5; D is possibly TRBD1 (5 bases). The germline V and J ends were trimmed by 7 bases and 5 bases, with 11 bases remaining between them. Germline values: CDR1 SQVTM, CDR2 ANQGSEA. There are 11 residues in the CDR3. DNA of the CDR3: TGCAGCGAGCTGGCAGGGGAGACCCAGTACTTC. Residues: CSELAGETQYF.

This clonotype was observed a few times. The V and J genes are TRBV15 and TRBJ2-1, with 13 bases fitting TRBD2. The length of the CDR3 is 16 residues. V was pared by 3 bases and J by 5 bases, with 4 bases of the junction left unmatched. The germline CDR1 and CDR2 sequences are LNHNV and YYDKDF (reference sequence). CDR3 coding DNA: TGTGCCACCAGCAGGAAGGGACTAGCGGGGAACAATGAGCAGTTCTTC. This translates into CATSRKGLAGNNEQFF.

The chain recombines TRBV29-1 with TRBJ2-1; D call uncertain. Trimming pared 6 bases from V and 0 bases from J, leaving 18 bases between. Per germline, CDR1 SQVTM and CDR2 ANQGSEA. The CDR3 sequence is 16 residues long. The CDR3 reads CSVEELGWSSYNEQFF. For the CDR3, the DNA is TGCAGCGTCGAGGAACTCGGGTGGAGCTCCTACAATGAGCAGTTCTTC.

The chain carries TRBV20-1 and TRBJ1-6; D gene unclear. V gave up 0 bases and J gave up 0 bases, with 9 bases separating them. Per the germline V gene, CDR1 is DFQATT and CDR2 is SNEGSKA (reference sequence). The CDR3 is made up of 16 amino acids. CDR3 DNA: TGCAGTGCTAGAGATCAAAGGGCCTCCTATAATTCACCCCTCCACTTT. Its translation is CSARDQRASYNSPLHF.

Ten or more counts support this clonotype. The chain carries TRBV28 and TRBJ2-5; TRBD1 is a possible D gene (8 bases). The CDR3 runs 14 residues. Germline CDR1 and CDR2: MDHEN and SYDVKM. V gave up 6 bases and J gave up 9 bases, with 20 bases separating them. DNA of the CDR3: TGTGCCAGCAGGGGGATGGACAGGGAGGGATCCCAGTACTTC. It yields the protein CASRGMDREGSQYF.

This clonotype was picked up a small number of times. Here the CDR3 omits its conserved ending phenylalanine or tryptophan, so a read error is the likely source. The chain recombines TRBV6-1 with TRBJ2-2, with D maybe TRBD1 (5 bases). The CDR3 covers 14 residues. Germline-derived CDR1 and CDR2 are MNHNS and SASEGT. Trimming cost V 1 base and J 3 bases, with 6 bases left between them. The CDR3 here is CASSEGQYTGELFL. In nucleotides, the CDR3 is TGTGCCAGCAGTGAAGGACAGTACACCGGGGAGCTGTTTCTT.

This clonotype was detected ten times or more. The chain carries TRBV28 and TRBJ2-5; 7 positions agree with TRBD2. The CDR3 totals 16 residues. Trimming at V came to 4 bases and at J to 3 bases, leaving 11 bases not matched to a gene. The germline CDR1 and CDR2 sequences are MDHEN and SYDVKM. The CDR3 here is CASSSSDFAGEETQYF. DNA of the CDR3: TGTGCCAGCAGTTCCTCCGACTTTGCGGGAGAAGAGACCCAGTACTTC.

This clonotype was seen at least ten times. The chain has TRBV7-9 and TRBJ2-7; D is uncertain. V was cut by 1 base and J by 3 bases, with 7 bases left in between. The CDR3 totals 13 residues. From germline, CDR1 is SEHNR and CDR2 FQNEAQ (reference sequence). CDR3 region: CASSLDRVYEQYF. For the CDR3, the DNA is TGTGCCAGCAGCTTAGATAGGGTCTACGAGCAGTACTTC.

This clonotype was recorded many times. The chain uses TRBV28 and TRBJ2-1, with D tentatively TRBD1 (5 bases). The CDR3 runs to 17 residues. Looked up from germline, CDR1 is MDHEN and CDR2 is SYDVKM. Trimming left V 2 bases short and J 8 bases short, with 22 bases between. The CDR3 region is CASSLDQVSQGVDEQFF. CDR3 coding DNA: TGTGCCAGCAGTTTAGATCAGGTTAGTCAGGGTGTCGATGAGCAGTTCTTC.

Turning to this clonotype: Possible read error: a much larger clone is one base away. This chain uses TRBV11-2 with TRBJ2-3, with 7 nucleotides matching TRBD1. V shed 5 bases, J shed 7 bases, and the junction held 12 bases outside the gene matches. From germline, CDR1 is SGHAT and CDR2 FQNNGV. The CDR3 totals 15 residues. CDR3 residues: CASSISTGRLHTQYF. The CDR3 bases are TGTGCCAGCAGCATATCGACAGGGCGCCTGCATACGCAGTATTTT.

Only a few counts were recorded for this clonotype. V usage is TRBV20-1 and J usage is TRBJ1-5; possible D gene TRBD1, 5 bases. Germline V gives CDR1 DFQATT, CDR2 SNEGSKA (reference sequence). The CDR3 is 14 residues long. Trimming took 6 bases from V and 1 from J, leaving 13 bases between them. CDR3 DNA: TGCAGTGCACACCGAGGGGCGAGCAATCAGCCCCAGCATTTT. Translated, it gives CSAHRGASNQPQHF.

This rearrangement joins TRBV10-3 to TRBJ2-7, with D unclear. Between the trimmed V and J ends, which lost 0 bases and 5 bases, there was a span of 2 bases. In germline, CDR1 is ENHRY, CDR2 SYGVKD. CDR3 length: 11 residues. Written as DNA, the CDR3 is TGTGCCATCAGTGAGTCAGACGAGCAGTACGTC. It is translated as CAISESDEQYV.

The rearrangement links TRBV12-3 or TRBV12-4 to TRBJ2-5; 10 nucleotides align to TRBD2. CDR3 length: 15 residues. V gave up 3 bases and J gave up 6 bases; unmatched junction bases: 7. Here the CDR3 reads CASSLASGGKKTQYF. The CDR3 DNA is TGTGCCAGCAGTTTGGCTAGCGGGGGTAAGAAGACCCAGTACTTC.

This clonotype was observed a handful of times. V is TRBV7-2 and J is TRBJ1-2; D is perhaps TRBD1 (6 bases). The CDR3 has 15 amino acids. Germline CDR1 and CDR2: SGHTA and FQGNSA. V dropped 2 bases and J dropped 7 bases, with 17 bases sitting between them. In nucleotides, the CDR3 is TGTGCCAGCAGCTTAATTAACTTCAGGGGCTCTGGCTACACCTTC. It encodes CASSLINFRGSGYTF. The variable domain in full, with the rest retrieved from reference TRBV7-2 and TRBJ1-2, is GAGVSQSPSNKVTEKGKDVELRCDPISGHTALYWYRQSLGQGLEFLIYFQGNSAPDKSGLPSDRFSAERTGGSVSTLTIQRTQQEDSAVYLCASSLINFRGSGYTFGSGTRLTVV.

This clonotype was seen more than once but under ten times. The genes are TRBV18 and TRBJ2-2; D is unresolved. The CDR3 spans 16 residues. Trimming removed 2 bases from V and 0 bases from J, with 10 bases in between. CDR1 and CDR2 from the germline V gene are KGHSH and LQKENI. CDR3 in DNA: TGTGCCAGCTCACCATCTGGCATAGCGAACACCGGGGAGCTGTTTTTT. This encodes CASSPSGIANTGELFF. Combining the CDR3 with reference TRBV18 and TRBJ2-2 gives the whole variable domain NAGVMQNPRHLVRRRGQEARLRCSPMKGHSHVYWYRQLPEEGLKFMVYLQKENIIDESGMPKERFSAEFPKEGPSILRIQQVVRGDSAAYFCASSPSGIANTGELFFGEGSRLTVL.

This clonotype was observed many times. This chain uses TRBV7-9 with TRBJ2-5; 7 bases fit TRBD1. Trimming at V came to 5 bases and at J to 2 bases, leaving 11 bases not matched to a gene. The length of the CDR3 is 16 residues. The germline CDR1 and CDR2 sequences are SEHNR and FQNEAQ (reference sequence). CDR3 sequence: CASSLGTAVLQETQYF. The CDR3 region has the DNA TGTGCCAGCAGCCTGGGGACAGCTGTATTACAAGAGACCCAGTACTTC. Drawing the rest from reference TRBV7-9 and TRBJ2-5, the complete variable domain is DTGVSQNPRHKITKRGQNVTFRCDPISEHNRLYWYRQTLGQGPEFLTYFQNEAQLEKSRLLSDRFSAERPKGSFSTLEIQRTEQGDSAMYLCASSLGTAVLQETQYFGPGTRLLVL.

The chain couples TRBV15 to TRBJ1-2; perhaps TRBD1 as D (6 bases). The ends were cut back, 8 bases at V and 4 bases at J, with 11 bases in the middle. The CDR3 runs to 12 residues. Germline V gene sequence: CDR1 LNHNV, CDR2 YYDKDF (reference sequence). Here the CDR3 reads CATGGGTYGYTF. CDR3 DNA: TGTGCCACCGGAGGGGGGACCTATGGCTACACCTTC. The variable domain in full, with the rest retrieved from reference TRBV15 and TRBJ1-2, is DAMVIQNPRYQVTQFGKPVTLSCSQTLNHNVMYWYQQKSSQAPKLLFHYYDKDFNNEADTPDNFQSRRPNTSFCFLDIRSPGLGDTAMYLCATGGGTYGYTFGSGTRLTVV.

In this sample, this clonotype turned up a few times. The V and J genes are TRBV5-1 and TRBJ2-2, with 9 bases fitting TRBD1. Germline V gene data show CDR1 as SGHRS and CDR2 as YFSETQ. This CDR3 has 15 residues. Germline trimming cut 4 bases from V and 7 bases from J; bases unmatched to any gene: 8. CDR3 in amino acids: CASSLPDRGIGELFF. Here the CDR3 DNA reads TGCGCCAGCAGCCTTCCCGACAGGGGGATCGGGGAGCTGTTTTTT.

V usage is TRBV7-9 and J usage is TRBJ1-6; a weak D match, TRBD1 (5 bases). The germline CDR1 and CDR2 sequences are SEHNR and FQNEAQ (reference sequence). There are 14 residues in the CDR3. With 1 base removed from V and 7 bases from J, the gap between germline ends came to 8 bases. CDR3 sequence: CASSLGGVNSPLHF. In nucleotides, the CDR3 is TGTGCCAGCAGCTTAGGGGGCGTAAATTCACCCCTCCACTTT.

This clonotype was counted a few times. V gene TRBV12-3 or TRBV12-4 combines with J gene TRBJ2-7; the D is unclear. The CDR3 is made up of 13 amino acids. V was cut by 0 bases and J by 4 bases, with 7 bases left in between. CDR3: CASSLAEKYEQYF. The CDR3 DNA sequence: TGTGCCAGCAGTTTAGCGGAGAAATACGAGCAGTACTTC.

With regard to this clonotype: The junction does not match germline at one end; this may be a read error. This chain uses TRBV28 with TRBJ2-1; TRBD1 aligns across 10 bases. Looked up from germline, CDR1 is MDHEN and CDR2 is SYDVKM. The CDR3 contains 13 residues. CDR3 sequence reads: CAISPGTGVGQFF. CDR3 nucleotide sequence: TGTGCCATCAGTCCCGGGACAGGGGTTGGGCAGTTCTTC.